This is a list of T cell receptor beta chains from one sample in a study of T cell responses to AZD1222 COVID-19 vaccine. The table came from immunoSEQ multiplex PCR; TCRdb's copy has only in-frame clones and leaves some out. The sample includes more than 100,000 clones, approximately 88% of them seen just once. Sequenced material: peripheral blood, taken on day 0 of AZD1222 vaccination. The receptors here all came from an adult in good health. CDR3s include the opening cysteine and the closing phenylalanine or tryptophan. The D gene is left open where the match is weak. The size entry is marked missing in some rows and otherwise reads once, few, many or a size class.

v_call: TRBV21-1; d_call: .; clone_size: once; j_call: TRBJ2-3; cdr3_nt: TGTGCCAGCAGCAAAAACCCCACCAAAAAATACCAGCGGGGGGGCTGCACAGATACGCAGTATTTT; cdr3_aa: CASSKNPTKKYQRGGCTDTQYF
v_call: TRBV9; d_call: .; clone_size: .; j_call: TRBJ1-3; cdr3_nt: TGTGCCAGCAGTCCCTCCTGGCGGAGCTCTGGAAACACCATATATTTT; cdr3_aa: CASSPSWRSSGNTIYF
v_call: TRBV27; d_call: .; clone_size: .; j_call: TRBJ2-2; cdr3_nt: TGTGCCAGCAGTTTTTCTCCGAACACCGGGGAGCTGTTTTTT; cdr3_aa: CASSFSPNTGELFF
v_call: TRBV7-3; d_call: .; clone_size: .; j_call: TRBJ1-1; cdr3_nt: TGTGCCAGCAGCCCCCAGGGTCCGGAGACTGAAGCTTTCTTT; cdr3_aa: CASSPQGPETEAFF
v_call: TRBV27; d_call: .; clone_size: .; j_call: TRBJ2-7; cdr3_nt: TGTGCCAGCAGTTCCGACGGTCGAGCCTACGAGCAGTACTTC; cdr3_aa: CASSSDGRAYEQYF
v_call: TRBV19; d_call: .; clone_size: .; j_call: TRBJ1-2; cdr3_nt: TGTGCCAGTAGTCTAGGGACATTCGTTGGCTACACCTTC; cdr3_aa: CASSLGTFVGYTF
v_call: TRBV12-3/TRBV12-4; d_call: TRBD2; clone_size: .; j_call: TRBJ2-7; cdr3_nt: TGTGCCAGCAGTTTGGCGGGGGGCCGGGAGCAGTACTTC; cdr3_aa: CASSLAGGREQYF
v_call: TRBV10-1; d_call: .; clone_size: .; j_call: TRBJ1-1; cdr3_nt: TGCGCCAGCAGCTTGGACGAGGGGAACACTGAAGCTTTCTTT; cdr3_aa: CASSLDEGNTEAFF
v_call: TRBV28; d_call: TRBD1; clone_size: once; j_call: TRBJ2-5; cdr3_nt: TGTGCCAGCAGTCCCCAATACAGGGGGCAAGAGACCCAGTACTTC; cdr3_aa: CASSPQYRGQETQYF
v_call: TRBV23-1; d_call: .; clone_size: .; j_call: TRBJ2-7; cdr3_nt: TGCGCCAGGGGCGAACAGGGAAGGAGGTACGAGCAGTACTTC; cdr3_aa: CARGEQGRRYEQYF
v_call: TRBV10-2; d_call: TRBD2; clone_size: .; j_call: TRBJ2-3; cdr3_nt: TGCGCCAGCAGTGATTCCGGGACTAGCGGGAGCGGGGCAGATACGCAGTATTTT; cdr3_aa: CASSDSGTSGSGADTQYF
v_call: TRBV7-9; d_call: .; clone_size: .; j_call: TRBJ1-2; cdr3_nt: TGTGCCAGCAGCTCAGGGGCAGGGTTAGAGGGCTACACCTTC; cdr3_aa: CASSSGAGLEGYTF
v_call: TRBV4-1; d_call: TRBD1; clone_size: .; j_call: TRBJ1-5; cdr3_nt: TGCGCCAGCGACCCGGTACCGGGACAGAATCAGCCCCAGCATTTT; cdr3_aa: CASDPVPGQNQPQHF
v_call: TRBV5-5; d_call: .; clone_size: .; j_call: TRBJ2-5; cdr3_nt: TGTGCCAGCAGCTTGGGGCCGGAGACCCAGTACTTC; cdr3_aa: CASSLGPETQYF
v_call: TRBV9; d_call: .; clone_size: .; j_call: TRBJ2-7; cdr3_nt: TGTGCCAGCAGCGTTCATAGACTAGTCCTGTACGAGCAGTACTTC; cdr3_aa: CASSVHRLVLYEQYF
v_call: TRBV6-5; d_call: TRBD2; clone_size: .; j_call: TRBJ2-1; cdr3_nt: TGTGCCAGCAGTTACACGCTAGCGGGAAAGTCCAATGAGCAGTTCTTC; cdr3_aa: CASSYTLAGKSNEQFF
v_call: TRBV20-1; d_call: .; clone_size: .; j_call: TRBJ1-1; cdr3_nt: TGCAGTGCTAGTCGAGGGCCGCGGGCTGAAGCTTTCTTT; cdr3_aa: CSASRGPRAEAFF
v_call: TRBV7-9; d_call: TRBD1; clone_size: .; j_call: TRBJ2-3; cdr3_nt: TGTGCCAGCAGCTTATTGTCAGGGGGTGGGAATACGCAGTATTTT; cdr3_aa: CASSLLSGGGNTQYF
v_call: TRBV28; d_call: .; clone_size: .; j_call: TRBJ1-4; cdr3_nt: TGTGCCAGCAGCGTAGCATTTGCAACTAATGAAAAACTGTTTTTT; cdr3_aa: CASSVAFATNEKLFF
v_call: TRBV6-2/TRBV6-3; d_call: .; clone_size: .; j_call: TRBJ2-7; cdr3_nt: TGTGCCAGCAGTTACACAGCACGGGGGTTGAGCTCCTACGAGCAGTACTTC; cdr3_aa: CASSYTARGLSSYEQYF
v_call: TRBV15; d_call: .; clone_size: .; j_call: TRBJ1-3; cdr3_nt: TGTGCCACCAGCACGGACTCTGGAAACACCATATATTTT; cdr3_aa: CATSTDSGNTIYF
v_call: TRBV7-2; d_call: TRBD1; clone_size: .; j_call: TRBJ2-3; cdr3_nt: TGTGCCAGCAGCGCTCAAGGACAGGGCGCAGATACGCAGTATTTT; cdr3_aa: CASSAQGQGADTQYF
v_call: TRBV11-2; d_call: .; clone_size: .; j_call: TRBJ2-7; cdr3_nt: TGTGCCAGCAGCTTAGTCAGTTCCTACGAGCAGTACTTC; cdr3_aa: CASSLVSSYEQYF
v_call: TRBV6-6; d_call: .; clone_size: .; j_call: TRBJ2-7; cdr3_nt: TGTGCCACCACGGGGCAAACGGTGAGCGAGCAGTACTTC; cdr3_aa: CATTGQTVSEQYF
v_call: TRBV6-6; d_call: TRBD1; clone_size: once; j_call: TRBJ1-6; cdr3_nt: TGTGCCAGCAGCCGGACAGGAACAGGAAGCTTAACTTTCTCTCCGGCCTCACCCCTCCACTTT; cdr3_aa: CASSRTGTGSLTFSPASPLHF
v_call: TRBV10-3; d_call: .; clone_size: .; j_call: TRBJ1-1; cdr3_nt: TGTGCCGGAAACTCAGCGTACACTGAAGCTTTCTTT; cdr3_aa: CAGNSAYTEAFF
v_call: TRBV7-9; d_call: .; clone_size: .; j_call: TRBJ2-5; cdr3_nt: TGTGCCAGCAGCTTAGGGTTCGGGCGGGGAGAGACCCAGTACTTC; cdr3_aa: CASSLGFGRGETQYF
v_call: TRBV6-5; d_call: .; clone_size: .; j_call: TRBJ2-5; cdr3_nt: TGTGCCAGCAGAATAGGAGGACAAGAGACCCAGTACTTC; cdr3_aa: CASRIGGQETQYF
v_call: TRBV19; d_call: .; clone_size: .; j_call: TRBJ1-4; cdr3_nt: TGTGCCAGTAGGCTACAGGGTGCAACTAATGAAAAACTGTTTTTT; cdr3_aa: CASRLQGATNEKLFF
v_call: TRBV6-1; d_call: .; clone_size: .; j_call: TRBJ1-1; cdr3_nt: TGTGCCAGCAGTGAACAGATCTTGAACACTGAAGCTTTCTTT; cdr3_aa: CASSEQILNTEAFF
v_call: TRBV5-1; d_call: TRBD1; clone_size: few; j_call: TRBJ1-6; cdr3_nt: TGCGCCAGCAGCCAGGGGACAGTTCGGAGTTTCCTAACGAATTCACCCCTCCACTTT; cdr3_aa: CASSQGTVRSFLTNSPLHF
v_call: TRBV28; d_call: TRBD1; clone_size: .; j_call: TRBJ1-5; cdr3_nt: TGTGCCAGCAGCACTCCCCAGACAGGGTGGGACAATCAGCCCCAGCATTTT; cdr3_aa: CASSTPQTGWDNQPQHF
v_call: TRBV28; d_call: TRBD1; clone_size: .; j_call: TRBJ1-5; cdr3_nt: TGTGCCAGCAGGTACGGGACAGGGGGTCAGCCCCAGCATTTT; cdr3_aa: CASRYGTGGQPQHF
v_call: TRBV27; d_call: TRBD2; clone_size: .; j_call: TRBJ2-1; cdr3_nt: TGTGCCAGCAGCCCAACTAGCGGGCCGTACAATGAGCAGTTCTTC; cdr3_aa: CASSPTSGPYNEQFF
v_call: TRBV7-9; d_call: .; clone_size: .; j_call: TRBJ1-1; cdr3_nt: TGTGCCAGCAACCCTTCGGCGGGGGACACTGAAGCTTTCTTT; cdr3_aa: CASNPSAGDTEAFF
v_call: TRBV30; d_call: .; clone_size: .; j_call: TRBJ1-5; cdr3_nt: TGTGCCTGGGATCCAGGGGTCAATCAGCCCCAGCATTTT; cdr3_aa: CAWDPGVNQPQHF
v_call: TRBV30; d_call: .; clone_size: .; j_call: TRBJ1-2; cdr3_nt: TGTGCCTGGAGTGGGCTGGTCGCCCGATATAACTATGGCTACACCTTC; cdr3_aa: CAWSGLVARYNYGYTF
v_call: TRBV9; d_call: .; clone_size: .; j_call: TRBJ1-1; cdr3_nt: TGTGCCAGCAGCCCAGGGAGGGGTAGGAACACTGAAGCTTTCTTT; cdr3_aa: CASSPGRGRNTEAFF
v_call: TRBV7-2; d_call: .; clone_size: .; j_call: TRBJ1-3; cdr3_nt: TGTGCCAGCAGCTTAGCGTCCAGTTTCTCTGGAAACACCATATATTTT; cdr3_aa: CASSLASSFSGNTIYF
v_call: TRBV4-2; d_call: .; clone_size: few; j_call: TRBJ1-4; cdr3_nt: TGTGCCAGCAGCCAGGCCGAAACAGGGATAACTAATGAAAAACTGTTTTTT; cdr3_aa: CASSQAETGITNEKLFF
v_call: TRBV5-1; d_call: TRBD2; clone_size: .; j_call: TRBJ2-7; cdr3_nt: TGCGCCAGCAGCTCTAGCGGGAGCCACGAGCAGTACTTC; cdr3_aa: CASSSSGSHEQYF
v_call: TRBV3-1/TRBV3-2; d_call: .; clone_size: .; j_call: TRBJ1-4; cdr3_nt: TGTGCCAGCAGCCAAGACACGTATGGAAAACTGTTTTTT; cdr3_aa: CASSQDTYGKLFF
v_call: TRBV19; d_call: .; clone_size: once; j_call: TRBJ1-1; cdr3_nt: TGTGCCAGTAGTATGAGTCCCACTGAAGCTTTCTTT; cdr3_aa: CASSMSPTEAFF
v_call: TRBV5-4; d_call: .; clone_size: .; j_call: TRBJ2-5; cdr3_nt: TGTGCCAGCAGCTTGGACCTGCAGGGACGGCAAGAGACCCAGTACTTC; cdr3_aa: CASSLDLQGRQETQYF
v_call: TRBV6-6; d_call: .; clone_size: .; j_call: TRBJ2-7; cdr3_nt: TGTGCCAGCAGTCTAGGGGGGAACGAGCAGTACTTC; cdr3_aa: CASSLGGNEQYF
v_call: TRBV28; d_call: TRBD1; clone_size: .; j_call: TRBJ1-2; cdr3_nt: TGTGCCAGCAGCAACGTGAGACAGGGGAGCGGCTACACCTTC; cdr3_aa: CASSNVRQGSGYTF
v_call: TRBV4-3; d_call: TRBD1; clone_size: .; j_call: TRBJ1-1; cdr3_nt: TGCGCCAGCAGCCGCTTGGGACAGGGGGGGGCCGAAGCTTTCTTT; cdr3_aa: CASSRLGQGGAEAFF
v_call: TRBV9; d_call: TRBD2; clone_size: .; j_call: TRBJ2-7; cdr3_nt: TGTGCCAGCAGCCCGACTAGCGGGAGGTACGAGCAGTACTTC; cdr3_aa: CASSPTSGRYEQYF
v_call: TRBV7-2; d_call: .; clone_size: once; j_call: TRBJ1-2; cdr3_nt: TGTGCCAGCAGCTTAGCGGGCAGGACATATGGCTACACCTTC; cdr3_aa: CASSLAGRTYGYTF
v_call: TRBV7-9; d_call: TRBD1; clone_size: once; j_call: TRBJ1-1; cdr3_nt: TGTGCCAGCAGCTTAGACAGGGGGCGGAAGAACACTGAAGCTTTCTTT; cdr3_aa: CASSLDRGRKNTEAFF
v_call: TRBV5-1; d_call: .; clone_size: .; j_call: TRBJ2-1; cdr3_nt: TGCGCCAGCAGCTTAGCTCGCAATGAGCAGTTCTTC; cdr3_aa: CASSLARNEQFF
v_call: TRBV3-1/TRBV3-2; d_call: .; clone_size: few; j_call: TRBJ1-2; cdr3_nt: TGTGCCAGCAGCCATTGGGACACCCGCTATGGCTACACCTTC; cdr3_aa: CASSHWDTRYGYTF
v_call: TRBV3-1/TRBV3-2; d_call: .; clone_size: .; j_call: TRBJ2-1; cdr3_nt: TGTGCCAGCAGCCCCCCCACCTACAATGAGCAGTTCTTC; cdr3_aa: CASSPPTYNEQFF
v_call: TRBV27; d_call: .; clone_size: .; j_call: TRBJ1-1; cdr3_nt: TGTGCCAGCAGCGCTCAGGGAGGGCACACTGAAGCTTTCTTT; cdr3_aa: CASSAQGGHTEAFF
v_call: TRBV19; d_call: TRBD1; clone_size: .; j_call: TRBJ1-4; cdr3_nt: TGTGCCAGTAGAAGGGGGCGCGGATGGGAAAAACTGTTTTTT; cdr3_aa: CASRRGRGWEKLFF
v_call: TRBV7-2; d_call: .; clone_size: few; j_call: TRBJ2-3; cdr3_nt: TGTGCCAGCAGCCCCGGGGGCACAGATACGCAGTATTTT; cdr3_aa: CASSPGGTDTQYF
v_call: TRBV11-1; d_call: TRBD2; clone_size: .; j_call: TRBJ2-1; cdr3_nt: TGTGCCAGCAGCTTAACTACTAGCGGGGGGAGCGGGATCTTC; cdr3_aa: CASSLTTSGGSGIF